Included here is one T cell receptor beta chain sequence, with context. What it binds is unknown. Deep was the level at which the assay was run. Here immunoSEQ multiplex PCR was the method, and the copy in TCRdb shows in-frame clones only, minus some. Seen here are about 2.3 million clones, approximately 95% observed once, and the top ten hold 0.35% to 0.45%. The sample originates from a study of shared clonotypes between healthy human individuals. The wider study: For every donor, three CD4 naive, three CD4 memory, two CD8 naive and one CD8 memory plates were used. Study results and caveats: In having few donors, the study represented limited genetic and exposure-history diversity.

The CDR3 loop spans 14 amino acids. V trimming: 2 bases; J trimming: 5 bases; junction bases outside the gene matches: 5. Germline V gene lookup returns CDR1 GTSNPN and CDR2 SVGIG (reference sequence). The V call is TRBV30, the J call TRBJ1-4, with 7 bases matching TRBD1. The clonotype originates from a man younger than 35 in good health. Some clones in this sample may be carry-over from other donors' samples. The material sequenced was naive CD4+ T cells from PBMCs. Subset described: CD45RA+ positively selected. The DNA of the CDR3 is TGTGCCTGGAGTAGACAGGGCTTGAATGAAAAACTGTTTTTT. Translation: CAWSRQGLNEKLFF.